The rows below give T cell receptor beta chains drawn from one sample of a study of vaccination and CD4 T cells after COVID-19. TCRdb used MiXCR to reprocess the PCR reads, holding one entry per CDR3 protein. The sample carries about 25,000 distinct CDR3 sequences, 25% to 30% recorded once. No antigens are known for them. Sequenced material: CD4+ T cells from blood, cultured in vitro, taken about 7 months after SARS-CoV-2 vaccination. The receptors shown here come from a human donor who had recovered from COVID-19. CDR3s include the opening cysteine and the closing phenylalanine or tryptophan. D genes are given only for firm matches. Clone size, where shown, is once, few, many, or a class for clones that have expanded.

>.|TRBJ2-7|.|TRBV27
TGTGCCAGCAGTCCACTTGATGGGAGCTCCTACGAGCAGTACTTC
CASSPLDGSSYEQYF
>few|TRBJ1-1|.|TRBV27
TGTGCCAGCAGGGCACGGAACGGCCCCGGAGAGAGAGCTTTCTTT
CASRARNGPGERAFF
>few|TRBJ2-7|TRBD2|TRBV15
TGTGCCACCAGCAGAGAACTAGCGGCCTCCTACGAGCAGTACTTC
CATSRELAASYEQYF
>.|TRBJ2-3|TRBD2|TRBV2
TGTGCCAGCAGAACAGCGGGACTAGCGGGAGATACGCAGTATTTT
CASRTAGLAGDTQYF
>.|TRBJ2-7|.|TRBV4-2
TGTGCCAGCAGCTCTGACTATACTAGTTCCTACGAGCAGTACTTC
CASSSDYTSSYEQYF
>.|TRBJ2-1|TRBD1|TRBV20-1
TGCAGTGCTACGGACAGGAATGAGCAGTTCTTC
CSATDRNEQFF
>.|TRBJ1-1|.|TRBV19
TGTACCAGTAGTATACAGAGGGGCACTGAAGCTTTCTTT
CTSSIQRGTEAFF
>.|TRBJ2-5|TRBD2|TRBV5-1
TGCGCCAGCAGCCCGGGACTAGCGGGAACCGCAGAGACCCAGTACTTC
CASSPGLAGTAETQYF
>.|TRBJ2-5|TRBD2|TRBV7-2
TGTGCCAGCAGCTTATATAGCGGGAGGGCAGAGACCCAGTACTTC
CASSLYSGRAETQYF
>few|TRBJ1-6|.|TRBV4-2
TGTGCCAGCAGCCACGGACAGACTGGTTCACCCCTCCACTTT
CASSHGQTGSPLHF
>.|TRBJ2-5|.|TRBV12-3/TRBV12-4
TGTGCCAGCAGTTTAGGTATCAAAGAGACCCAGTACTTC
CASSLGIKETQYF
>.|TRBJ2-3|.|TRBV29-1
TGCAGCGCCGAACAGGAAGCTAGCACAGATACGCAGTATTTT
CSAEQEASTDTQYF
>.|TRBJ2-6|.|TRBV29-1
TGCAGCGTTGTTGCCTCTGGGGCCAACGTCCTGACTTTC
CSVVASGANVLTF
>.|TRBJ2-7|TRBD2|TRBV7-3
TGTGCCAGCAGCTTGGGGACTAGCGGTAACGGCGAGCAGTACTTC
CASSLGTSGNGEQYF
>.|TRBJ2-6|TRBD1|TRBV20-1
TGCAGTACCACAGGGGGCAAACCCTCTGGGGCCAACGTCCTGACTTTC
CSTTGGKPSGANVLTF
>.|TRBJ2-7|.|TRBV5-6
TGTGCCAGCAGCGAACTCGGCGAAAACTTATTCAAGCAGTACTTC
CASSELGENLFKQYF
>.|TRBJ2-5|.|TRBV5-6
TGTGCCAGCAGCTTAATGCGAAGCTTCCAAGAGACCCAGTACTTC
CASSLMRSFQETQYF